A single sample gave rise to the 28 T cell receptor beta chains below, sequenced in a study of blood T cell repertoires in COVID-19. TCRdb's copy holds only in-frame clones and misses some; the assay was immunoSEQ multiplex PCR. The sample shows fewer than 60,000 clones, approximately 80% of them seen only once. Sample: peripheral blood. All receptors derive from a man aged 25-40 years with COVID-19, enrolled during active disease.

The chain uses TRBV9 and TRBJ1-2, with a tentative D call TRBD1 (6 bases). V lost 3 bases to trimming and J lost 1 base, with 16 bases between them. This CDR3 comprises 16 residues. Germline V lookup: CDR1 SGDLS, CDR2 YYNGEE. The CDR3 loop reads CASSALPPDSNYGYTF. CDR3 sequence (DNA): TGTGCCAGCAGCGCACTGCCCCCGGACAGTAACTATGGCTACACCTTC.

The chain recombines TRBV25-1 with TRBJ1-1; D possibly corresponds to TRBD1 (5 bases). CDR1 and CDR2 from the germline V gene are MGHDK and SYGVNS. Trimming pared 0 bases from V and 4 bases from J, leaving 21 bases between. CDR3 size: 18 residues. CDR3 loop: CASSEYGQGGGMGTEAFF. Written as DNA, the CDR3 is TGTGCCAGCAGTGAATATGGTCAGGGAGGCGGGATGGGCACTGAAGCTTTCTTT.

J is TRBJ2-2 and V is TRBV29-1; 8 bases fit TRBD2. V was pared by 4 bases and J by 1 base, with 2 bases of the junction left unmatched. CDR1 and CDR2 (germline): SQVTM, ANQGSEA. The CDR3 covers 14 residues. In DNA form, the CDR3 reads TGCAGCGTTGGACTAGCGATGAACACCGGGGAGCTGTTTTTT. Its protein product is CSVGLAMNTGELFF.

The chain employs TRBV7-9 and TRBJ1-6; tentatively, D is TRBD1 (6 bases). Germline-derived CDR1 and CDR2 are SEHNR and FQNEAQ (reference sequence). V gave up 11 bases and J gave up 14 bases, with 22 bases separating them. This CDR3 is built from 13 residues. CDR3 amino acids: CAVRGTPDSALHF. The CDR3 DNA sequence: TGTGCCGTAAGGGGGACCCCAGATTCGGCCCTCCACTTT.

This clone is a singleton in its sample. V gene TRBV5-5 combines with J gene TRBJ2-2; the match to TRBD1 covers 9 bases. This CDR3 spans 16 amino acids. Per germline, CDR1 SGHKS and CDR2 YYEKEE (reference sequence). The V gene end was trimmed by 4 bases and the J gene end by 0 bases; junction bases not matched to a gene: 4. The CDR3 protein is CASSHRDRANTGELFF. The DNA of the CDR3 is TGTGCCAGCAGCCACCGGGACAGGGCGAACACCGGGGAGCTGTTTTTT.

This clone was counted a single time. The rearrangement links TRBV11-2 to TRBJ2-2; the D gene is possibly TRBD2 (5 bases). The V gene lost 0 bases and the J gene lost 7 bases, with 15 bases spanning the gap. CDR3 length: 16 residues. CDR1 is SGHAT, CDR2 FQNNGV, per germline. Written as DNA, the CDR3 is TGTGCCAGCAGCTTAGATCTAGGTCTAGCTGGCGGGGAGCTGTTTTTT. Its protein is CASSLDLGLAGGELFF. Looking up the rest from reference TRBV11-2 and TRBJ2-2 gives the full variable domain: EAGVAQSPRYKIIEKRQSVAFWCNPISGHATLYWYQQILGQGPKLLIQFQNNGVVDDSQLPKDRFSAERLKGVDSTLKIQPAKLEDSAVYLCASSLDLGLAGGELFFGEGSRLTVL.

The chain couples TRBV7-8 to TRBJ1-5; perhaps TRBD1 as D (6 bases). Germline-derived CDR1 and CDR2 are SGHVS and FQNEAQ. V gave up 2 bases and J gave up 7 bases, with 9 bases separating them. CDR3 size: 13 residues. In nucleotides, the CDR3 is TGTGCCAGCAGCTTAAGGACAGTCCAGCCCCAGCATTTT. Translating it yields CASSLRTVQPQHF.

The rearrangement links TRBV4-2 to TRBJ2-7; D unclear. V was trimmed by 1 base and J by 3 bases, leaving 16 bases between them. Germline V gene data show CDR1 as LGHNA and CDR2 as YNFKEQ. The CDR3 runs 16 residues. CDR3 residues: CASSQVGSRNYYEQYF. In DNA form, the CDR3 reads TGTGCCAGCAGCCAAGTCGGCTCCCGGAACTACTACGAGCAGTACTTC.

The chain links TRBV6-4 to TRBJ2-1, with 11 bases identical to TRBD2. CDR1 MRHNA and CDR2 SNTAGT come from the germline V gene. V was clipped by 5 bases and J by 6 bases; unmatched bases: 9. The CDR3 has 16 amino acids. CDR3 in DNA: TGTGCCAGCAGTCGACGTGGGACTAGCGGACTCAATGAGCAGTTCTTC. Translating gives CASSRRGTSGLNEQFF.

Remarks on this clone: Other DNA sequences in this specimen translate into the identical CDR3. CDR3 loop: CASSQSSTEAFF. The CDR3, as DNA: TGTGCCAGCAGCCAATCCAGTACTGAAGCTTTCTTT. The rearrangement uses TRBV3-1 (or the pseudogene TRBV3-2) and TRBJ1-1; D is unclear. This CDR3 contains 12 residues. Germline loops: CDR1 LGHDT, CDR2 YNNKEL (reference sequence). V was pared by 2 bases and J by 5 bases, with 6 bases between.

In DNA form, the CDR3 reads TGTGCCAGCAGTACGACACTTGAAGCTTTCTTT. Translation: CASSTTLEAFF. This chain joins TRBV28 and TRBJ1-1; unclear D gene. V dropped 5 bases and J dropped 7 bases, with 8 bases sitting between them. From germline, CDR1 is MDHEN and CDR2 SYDVKM. The CDR3 is 11 amino acids. Based on the CDR3 plus reference TRBV28 and TRBJ1-1, the full variable domain is DVKVTQSSRYLVKRTGEKVFLECVQDMDHENMFWYRQDPGLGLRLIYFSYDVKMKEKGDIPEGYSVSREKKERFSLILESASTNQTSMYLCASSTTLEAFFGQGTRLTVV.

The chain uses TRBV7-3 and TRBJ1-1, with 8 nucleotides matching TRBD1. There are 16 residues in the CDR3. Germline values: CDR1 SGHTA, CDR2 FQGTGA. Trimming at V came to 2 bases and at J to 5 bases, leaving 10 bases not matched to a gene. The CDR3 nucleotides read TGTGCCAGCAGCTTATACGGCAGGGGGCGTAATACTGAAGCTTTCTTT. This codes for CASSLYGRGRNTEAFF.

This sequence joins TRBV2 and TRBJ2-7, with 9 positions matching TRBD1. CDR1 and CDR2 (germline): SNHLY, FYNNEI. The CDR3 runs 13 residues. The ends lost 6 bases at V and 6 bases at J; junction bases unmatched: 6. Here the CDR3 reads CASRDRGRGEQYF. The CDR3 region has the DNA TGTGCCAGCAGGGACAGGGGACGGGGCGAGCAGTACTTC.

The chain couples TRBV14 to TRBJ2-5; 7 bases line up with TRBD2. This CDR3 region has 16 residues. Losses at the gene ends were 4 bases for V and 2 bases for J; bases not matched to a gene: 10. CDR1 is SGHDN and CDR2 is FVKESK in the germline V gene. CDR3 DNA sequence: TGTGCCAGCAGCCCGGGGAGAACTAGCGTACAAGAGACCCAGTACTTC. This sequence encodes CASSPGRTSVQETQYF.

The chain recombines TRBV20-1 with TRBJ2-1; D is unresolved. Trimming took 3 bases from V and 6 from J, leaving 3 bases between them. CDR1 is DFQATT, CDR2 SNEGSKA, per germline (reference sequence). This CDR3 is built from 10 residues. In DNA form, the CDR3 reads TGCAGTGCTAGTCGCAATGAGCAGTTCTTC. Its protein product is CSASRNEQFF.

The chain is built from TRBV9 and TRBJ1-3; D unresolved. The CDR3 length is 14 residues. V dropped 1 base and J dropped 2 bases, with 7 bases sitting between them. The germline gives CDR1 SGDLS, CDR2 YYNGEE. The chain's CDR3 is CASSVRGTGNTIYF. CDR3 sequence (DNA): TGTGCCAGCAGCGTAAGAGGGACTGGAAACACCATATATTTT.

The chain joins TRBV27 to TRBJ1-5, with D perhaps TRBD1 (6 bases). CDR1 is MNHEY and CDR2 is SMNVEV in the germline V gene (reference sequence). Deletions cut 3 bases from V and 4 bases from J, with 10 bases between. The CDR3 contains 14 residues. The CDR3 region is CASSLGTLNQPQHF. CDR3 nucleotide sequence: TGTGCCAGCAGTTTGGGGACACTTAATCAGCCCCAGCATTTT.

This clone ranks as medium-sized. The chain uses TRBV19 and TRBJ1-2; tentative D call: TRBD1 (5 bases). The V and J ends lost 3 bases and 5 bases respectively, with 16 bases between them. Looked up from germline, CDR1 is LNHDA and CDR2 is SQIVND (reference sequence). The CDR3 length is 15 residues. The CDR3 nucleotides read TGTGCCAGTAGTATCTGGGGTAGGGGCCCATATGGCTACACCTTC. Protein: CASSIWGRGPYGYTF.

This sequence joins TRBV6-5 and TRBJ2-7; 7 bases fit TRBD2. The CDR3 contains 13 residues. Germline CDR1 reads MNHEY; CDR2 reads SVGAGI. V lost 7 bases, J lost 2 bases, and 5 bases stayed unmatched. The CDR3 nucleotides read TGTGCCAGCACTCAGCGGGGAACCTACGAGCAGTACTTC. Amino acids: CASTQRGTYEQYF.

This chain uses TRBV19 with TRBJ2-7; D may be TRBD1 (6 bases). Per germline, CDR1 LNHDA and CDR2 SQIVND (reference sequence). The CDR3 has 14 residues. The germline V and J ends were trimmed by 4 bases and 4 bases, with 14 bases remaining between them. CDR3 sequence: CASSTGRGHYEQYF. Written as DNA, the CDR3 is TGTGCCAGTAGTACCGGACGGGGACATTACGAGCAGTACTTC.

The V call is TRBV7-3, the J call TRBJ2-1, with 12 bases matching TRBD2. Germline values: CDR1 SGHTA, CDR2 FQGTGA. Trimming took 5 bases from V and 4 from J; bases not matched to a gene: 3. CDR3 length: 15 amino acids. The CDR3 sequence is CASSLLAGGYNEQFF. As DNA, the CDR3 is TGTGCCAGCAGCCTGCTAGCGGGAGGGTACAATGAGCAGTTCTTC.

V usage is TRBV5-1 and J usage is TRBJ2-4; no clear D. This CDR3 has 11 residues. CDR1 is SGHRS, CDR2 YFSETQ, per germline. V was trimmed by 1 base and J by 10 bases, leaving 6 bases between them. CDR3 DNA: TGCGCCAGCAGCTTGATGGAGATTCAGTACTTC. Amino acids: CASSLMEIQYF. Full variable domain (outside the CDR3, taken from reference TRBV5-1 and TRBJ2-4): KAGVTQTPRYLIKTRGQQVTLSCSPISGHRSVSWYQQTPGQGLQFLFEYFSETQRNKGNFPGRFSGRQFSNSRSEMNVSTLELGDSALYLCASSLMEIQYFGAGTRLSVL.

V is TRBV25-1 and J is TRBJ2-3; 7 bases match TRBD2. V was pared by 3 bases and J by 0 bases, with 0 bases of the junction left unmatched. This CDR3 is 14 amino acids long. The germline V gene has CDR1 MGHDK and CDR2 SYGVNS. Here the CDR3 reads CASSEGGSTDTQYF. The CDR3 DNA reads as TGTGCCAGCAGTGAGGGAGGGAGCACAGATACGCAGTATTTT.

The genes are TRBV10-2 and TRBJ2-2; D possibly corresponds to TRBD2 (6 bases). V was clipped by 8 bases and J by 1 base, with 11 bases between them. The CDR3 runs 14 residues. CDR1 and CDR2 (germline): WSHSY, SAAADI. The DNA of the CDR3 is TGCGCCAGCCGTCGGGGGAGGAACACCGGGGAGCTGTTTTTT. Protein: CASRRGRNTGELFF.

The rearrangement links TRBV19 to TRBJ1-1; TRBD1 agrees at 8 bases. The length of the CDR3 is 16 residues. Germline V gives CDR1 LNHDA, CDR2 SQIVND (reference sequence). Trimming at V came to 5 bases and at J to 3 bases, leaving 11 bases not matched to a gene. The CDR3: CASSAPGGPKHTEAFF. CDR3 nucleotide sequence: TGTGCCAGTAGTGCGCCAGGGGGCCCTAAGCACACTGAAGCTTTCTTT.

The chain carries TRBV6-4 and TRBJ2-3; 8 bases are a match to TRBD2. V shed 5 bases, J shed 0 bases, and the junction held 4 bases outside the gene matches. CDR3 length: 15 residues. Germline V gene data show CDR1 as MRHNA and CDR2 as SNTAGT. CDR3 nucleotide sequence: TGTGCCAGCAGTTACTTAGCGGGAAGCACAGATACGCAGTATTTT. This sequence encodes CASSYLAGSTDTQYF.

This clone was detected only a few times. The sample has other DNA sequences that encode this CDR3 too. The chain recombines TRBV7-9 with TRBJ2-5, with D tentatively TRBD2 (6 bases). Trimming took 1 base from V and 1 from J, leaving 7 bases between them. CDR3 length: 14 residues. Germline V gives CDR1 SEHNR, CDR2 FQNEAQ (reference sequence). This CDR3 reads CASSLGGGQETQYF. DNA of the CDR3: TGTGCCAGCAGCTTAGGGGGAGGCCAAGAGACCCAGTACTTC. The whole variable domain, remainder taken from reference TRBV7-9 and TRBJ2-5, is DTGVSQNPRHKITKRGQNVTFRCDPISEHNRLYWYRQTLGQGPEFLTYFQNEAQLEKSRLLSDRFSAERPKGSFSTLEIQRTEQGDSAMYLCASSLGGGQETQYFGPGTRLLVL.

The rearrangement joins TRBV2 to TRBJ1-5, with TRBD1 identical over 8 bases. Trimming cost V 8 bases and J 7 bases; bases outside gene matches: 10. Germline values: CDR1 SNHLY, CDR2 FYNNEI. The CDR3 is 14 amino acids. CDR3 amino acids: CASFMTGEEQPQHF. In DNA form, the CDR3 reads TGTGCCAGCTTCATGACAGGGGAGGAACAGCCCCAGCATTTT. Full variable domain (outside the CDR3, taken from reference TRBV2 and TRBJ1-5): EPEVTQTPSHQVTQMGQEVILRCVPISNHLYFYWYRQILGQKVEFLVSFYNNEISEKSEIFDDQFSVERPDGSNFTLKIRSTKLEDSAMYFCASFMTGEEQPQHFGDGTRLSIL.